Each of the 24 T cell receptor beta chains below was sequenced from the same sample in a study of blood T cell repertoires in COVID-19 (dated by TCRdb to 2018 to 2021). The method was the immunoSEQ multiplex PCR assay. Here the immuneACCESS table is served through TCRdb, limited to in-frame sequences with V and J called. Missing clones are a known gap in these copies; in checked studies unresolved V genes cover under half, and the rest lacks a known reason. This sample has hundreds of thousands of clones in its table, and roughly 80% of those were observed once. About 9.4% of the sample belongs to the ten largest clones. Sequenced: peripheral blood. All receptors derive from an elderly woman with acute or convalescent COVID-19.

The chain carries TRBV10-3 and TRBJ2-3; D may be TRBD2 (5 bases). The CDR3 has 16 amino acids. Trimming took 4 bases from V and 0 from J, leaving 14 bases between them. The V gene's germline CDR1 is ENHRY and CDR2 SYGVKD. In DNA, the CDR3 is TGTGCCATCAGTGGGGGTTCGGACTCGAGCACAGATACGCAGTATTTT. Its translation is CAISGGSDSSTDTQYF.

This clone has a count of ten or more. The rearrangement joins TRBV9 to TRBJ1-5; 8 positions agree with TRBD1. The V gene end was trimmed by 0 bases and the J gene end by 4 bases; junction bases not matched to a gene: 3. The CDR3 spans 15 residues. Germline V lookup: CDR1 SGDLS, CDR2 YYNGEE. In DNA, the CDR3 is TGTGCCAGCAGCGTAGAGTGGGACAGGAATCAGCCCCAGCATTTT. Protein sequence: CASSVEWDRNQPQHF.

The chain's CDR3 is CATSHYAGGQGETQYF. CDR3 nucleotide sequence: TGTGCCACCAGTCACTATGCGGGGGGCCAGGGGGAGACCCAGTACTTC. The chain employs TRBV24-1 and TRBJ2-5, with 8 bases that match TRBD2. V lost 6 bases to trimming and J lost 5 bases; unmatched junction nucleotides: 13. This CDR3 has 16 residues. Germline assignment: CDR1 KGHDR and CDR2 SFDVKD.

The V and J genes are TRBV18 and TRBJ1-5; no clear D gene. Trimming removed 3 bases at V and 5 bases at J, with 8 bases between. The CDR3 length is 13 residues. The germline CDR1 and CDR2 sequences are KGHSH and LQKENI. The CDR3 loop is CASSPSVDQPQHF. The CDR3 DNA follows: TGTGCCAGCTCACCGTCGGTGGATCAGCCCCAGCATTTT.

This clone was recorded only once. J is TRBJ1-2 and V is TRBV18; D remains ambiguous. The CDR3 has 12 residues. Trimming removed 8 bases from V and 2 bases from J, with 9 bases in between. Germline CDR1 KGHSH, CDR2 LQKENI. CDR3 amino acids: CASQGGNYGYTF. DNA for the CDR3: TGTGCCAGCCAAGGCGGGAACTATGGCTACACCTTC.

The chain couples TRBV19 to TRBJ1-2, with TRBD1 matching over 9 bases. V was clipped by 3 bases and J by 11 bases; unmatched bases: 7. Germline assignment: CDR1 LNHDA and CDR2 SQIVND (reference sequence). This CDR3 contains 13 residues. In nucleotides, the CDR3 is TGTGCCAGTAGTATGCCCGGGACAGGGAAATACACCTTC. Amino acid sequence: CASSMPGTGKYTF.

This clone was recorded a few times. The chain has TRBV6-6 and TRBJ1-1; D not certain. Germline CDR1 MNHNY, CDR2 SVGAGI (reference sequence). Trimming took off 2 bases at V and 5 bases at J, with 12 bases between the two ends. This CDR3 region has 14 residues. CDR3: CASSYPEGGTEAFF. The CDR3 DNA follows: TGTGCCAGCAGTTACCCGGAGGGAGGGACTGAAGCTTTCTTT.

V and J are TRBV9 and TRBJ1-1; D gene ambiguous. This CDR3 comprises 14 residues. CDR1 SGDLS and CDR2 YYNGEE come from the germline V gene. V was shortened by 3 bases and J by 6 bases, with 15 bases between the two germline ends. In DNA form, the CDR3 reads TGTGCCAGCAGCGCACACCCCCAGGCTTCTGAAGCTTTCTTT. Protein: CASSAHPQASEAFF. The complete variable domain, with remaining parts taken from reference TRBV9 and TRBJ1-1, reads DSGVTQTPKHLITATGQRVTLRCSPRSGDLSVYWYQQSLDQGLQFLIQYYNGEERAKGNILERFSAQQFPDLHSELNLSSLELGDSALYFCASSAHPQASEAFFGQGTRLTVV.

The V and J genes are TRBV3-1 (or the pseudogene TRBV3-2) and TRBJ1-1, with TRBD1 identical over 12 bases. Germline V gene data show CDR1 as LGHDT and CDR2 as YNNKEL (reference sequence). The CDR3 contains 17 residues. With V trimmed by 7 bases and J by 8 bases, 17 bases remained unmatched. This CDR3 reads CASTIRGGQGAPREAFF. Written as DNA, the CDR3 is TGTGCCAGCACCATAAGAGGGGGACAGGGGGCCCCAAGGGAAGCTTTCTTT.

This clone was observed many times. V usage is TRBV27 and J usage is TRBJ1-2; D is perhaps TRBD1 (5 bases). The V and J ends lost 9 bases and 2 bases respectively, with 19 bases between them. This CDR3 has 15 amino acids. Per germline, CDR1 MNHEY and CDR2 SMNVEV (reference sequence). As DNA, the CDR3 is TGTGCCAGTAACAGTTTGGGGGGAACCAACTATGGCTACACCTTC. Its translation is CASNSLGGTNYGYTF.

This clone was counted once. The gene calls are TRBV4-3 and TRBJ1-2; no reliable D call. This CDR3 region has 15 residues. Germline V gene sequence: CDR1 LGHNA, CDR2 YSLEER. With 0 bases removed from V and 2 bases from J, the gap between germline ends came to 10 bases. The CDR3 reads CASSQDAAENYGYTF. CDR3 coding DNA: TGCGCCAGCAGCCAAGATGCCGCCGAGAACTATGGCTACACCTTC.

The V call is TRBV25-1, the J call TRBJ2-3; D is ambiguous. Germline-derived CDR1 and CDR2 are MGHDK and SYGVNS. V was clipped by 4 bases and J by 4 bases, with 12 bases between them. The CDR3 contains 14 residues. The CDR3 loop is CASSGPYLPDTQYF. CDR3 DNA sequence: TGTGCCAGCAGTGGCCCTTACTTGCCAGATACGCAGTATTTT.

The chain carries TRBV9 and TRBJ2-7, with D tentatively TRBD2 (6 bases). The V end was cut by 0 bases, the J end by 0 bases, with 13 bases between. The CDR3 consists of 16 residues. The germline CDR1 and CDR2 sequences are SGDLS and YYNGEE. The CDR3 here is CASSVEAGRGSYEQYF. DNA of the CDR3: TGTGCCAGCAGCGTAGAGGCGGGGCGGGGCTCCTACGAGCAGTACTTC. The whole variable domain, filled in from reference TRBV9 and TRBJ2-7, reads DSGVTQTPKHLITATGQRVTLRCSPRSGDLSVYWYQQSLDQGLQFLIQYYNGEERAKGNILERFSAQQFPDLHSELNLSSLELGDSALYFCASSVEAGRGSYEQYFGPGTRLTVT.

The chain joins TRBV19 to TRBJ1-1; 8 nucleotides align to TRBD1. This CDR3 has 15 amino acids. Germline CDR1 is LNHDA and CDR2 is SQIVND (reference sequence). The trim removed 8 bases at V and 5 bases at J, leaving 13 bases unmatched. The chain's CDR3 is CASLPDRDWVTEAFF. The CDR3 coding sequence is TGTGCCAGTCTCCCGGACAGGGATTGGGTGACTGAAGCTTTCTTT.

This sequence joins TRBV5-1 and TRBJ2-1, with TRBD2 matching 10 bases. Losses at the gene ends were 4 bases for V and 5 bases for J; bases not matched to a gene: 6. The CDR3 consists of 15 residues. Germline CDR1 SGHRS, CDR2 YFSETQ. CDR3 coding DNA: TGCGCCAGCAGCCCTAGCGGGAGAGGCAACAATGAGCAGTTCTTC. Protein: CASSPSGRGNNEQFF.

V is TRBV5-1 and J is TRBJ2-5, with 9 bases fitting TRBD2. From germline, CDR1 is SGHRS and CDR2 YFSETQ. V lost 4 bases and J lost 7; bases outside the gene matches: 17. The CDR3 loop spans 17 amino acids. Here the CDR3 reads CASSTGGPSGTEGTQYF. The CDR3 nucleotides read TGCGCCAGCAGCACCGGCGGGCCTAGCGGGACGGAGGGGACCCAGTACTTC.

This chain links TRBV4-3 with TRBJ2-2; TRBD1 matches at 12 bases. CDR3 length: 15 residues. Germline-derived CDR1 and CDR2 are LGHNA and YSLEER. V shed 3 bases and J 7 bases; nucleotides not matched to a gene: 3. The CDR3 is CASSQGQGALGELFF. As DNA, the CDR3 is TGCGCCAGCAGCCAGGGACAGGGGGCCCTCGGGGAGCTGTTTTTT.

This chain uses TRBV3-1 (or the pseudogene TRBV3-2) with TRBJ1-1; 7 nucleotides agree with TRBD1. The CDR3 totals 13 residues. V trimming: 4 bases; J trimming: 7 bases; junction bases outside the gene matches: 6. CDR1 and CDR2 from the germline V gene are LGHDT and YNNKEL (reference sequence). In DNA, the CDR3 is TGTGCCAGCAGCCCTGACAGGGATCGTGAAGCTTTCTTT. This encodes CASSPDRDREAFF.

This clone was seen once. The gene calls are TRBV6-6 and TRBJ2-3, with D tentatively TRBD1 (5 bases). V dropped 2 bases and J dropped 2 bases, with 11 bases sitting between them. The germline V gene has CDR1 MNHNY and CDR2 SVGAGI (reference sequence). The CDR3 totals 15 residues. In DNA form, the CDR3 reads TGTGCCAGCAGTTACCCCAGGGAACCCACAGATACGCAGTATTTT. This codes for CASSYPREPTDTQYF.

This chain connects TRBV24-1 to TRBJ2-3, with TRBD1 as a possible D gene (6 bases). This CDR3 contains 16 residues. CDR1 is KGHDR and CDR2 is SFDVKD in the germline V gene. The V and J ends lost 0 bases and 3 bases respectively, with 12 bases between them. In DNA form, the CDR3 reads TGTGCCACCAGTGATTTGGGCAGGGGCAAAACAGATACGCAGTATTTT. As protein: CATSDLGRGKTDTQYF.

V and J are TRBV5-1 and TRBJ1-1; D not certain. The CDR3 spans 15 residues. From germline, CDR1 is SGHRS and CDR2 YFSETQ. With 0 bases removed from V and 1 base from J, the gap between germline ends came to 10 bases. The CDR3 DNA reads as TGCGCCAGCAGCTTGGGTGGGCCGCCGAACACTGAAGCTTTCTTT. It yields the protein CASSLGGPPNTEAFF.

This chain links TRBV27 with TRBJ1-2, with TRBD1 as a possible D gene (5 bases). The CDR3 runs to 13 residues. Germline lookup yields CDR1 MNHEY and CDR2 SMNVEV (reference sequence). The V end was cut by 6 bases, the J end by 7 bases, with 15 bases between. CDR3 DNA: TGTGCCAGCAGCCGTGGGGGGGTGGGTGGCTACACCTTC. Its protein is CASSRGGVGGYTF.

This chain links TRBV6-2 or TRBV6-3 with TRBJ1-1; 7 bases agree with TRBD1. The J segment lost 1 base and the V segment lost 5 bases, leaving 10 bases of the junction unmatched. This CDR3 is built from 16 residues. From germline, CDR1 is MNHEY and CDR2 SVGEGT. This chain's CDR3 is CASSPSFAGGNTEAFF. The CDR3 DNA sequence: TGTGCCAGCAGTCCAAGTTTCGCAGGGGGGAACACTGAAGCTTTCTTT.

J is TRBJ2-7 and V is TRBV10-3, with 11 bases fitting TRBD2. J was trimmed by 4 bases and V by 3 bases; bases with no gene match: 5. The CDR3 has 15 residues. From germline, CDR1 is ENHRY and CDR2 SYGVKD. The CDR3 bases are TGTGCCATCAGTGATTATCGGACTAGCGGGTACGAGCAGTACTTC. It codes for CAISDYRTSGYEQYF.